The following is a TCR beta chain sequence with its context. These data belong to a study of PD-L1 blockade in urothelial cancer. Turning to the study itself: Analyzed time points were 3 weeks (second dose) and 6 weeks after therapy began.

The length of the CDR3 is 11 residues. Germline V gene data show CDR1 as MNHNS and CDR2 as SASEGT. V lost 3 bases and J 9 bases, leaving 8 bases between the germline ends. The table came from immunoSEQ multiplex PCR; TCRdb's copy has only in-frame clones and leaves some out. The sample carries around 70,000 clones, roughly 80% recorded once. This chain joins TRBV6-1 and TRBJ1-1; D uncertain. The sequence came from a man between 70 and 80 years old with urothelial cancer. Material: PBMCs, obtained around atezolizumab (anti-PD-L1) treatment. The CDR3 nucleotides read TGTGCCAGCAGTGACCGTCTTCAAGCTTTCTTT. Its protein product is CASSDRLQAFF.